Below, 20 T cell receptor beta chains from the same sample are listed, as sequenced in a study of T cell repertoires in cytomegalovirus infection. From the reads, TCRdb called clonotypes with MiXCR, one entry per CDR3 protein. The sample consists of approximately 500,000 distinct CDR3 sequences, around a quarter of them appearing once. Sequencing used PBMCs. Receptors were obtained from a human donor in good health (CMV status not recorded). Some clones in this sample may be carry-over from other donors' samples.

This clonotype has at least ten counts. The CDR3 sequence: CASSLAGANTGELFF. The CDR3 DNA reads TGTGCCAGCAGCTTAGCAGGGGCGAACACCGGGGAGCTGTTTTTT. V gene TRBV7-6 combines with J gene TRBJ2-2, with a possible D match to TRBD1 (5 bases). The V end was cut by 0 bases, the J end by 0 bases, with 5 bases between. Germline-derived CDR1 and CDR2 are SGHVS and FNYEAQ. This CDR3 is 15 amino acids long.

V and J are TRBV15 and TRBJ2-7; D gene unclear. This CDR3 contains 12 residues. Between the trimmed V and J ends, which lost 0 bases and 5 bases, there was a span of 5 bases. Germline loops: CDR1 LNHNV, CDR2 YYDKDF (reference sequence). CDR3 amino acids: CATSRDKDEQYF. In DNA form, the CDR3 reads TGTGCCACCAGCAGAGATAAGGACGAGCAGTACTTC.

The genes are TRBV19 and TRBJ2-1; 11 nucleotides match TRBD2. With 4 bases clipped from V and 4 bases from J, the junction kept 12 bases outside the gene matches. Looked up from germline, CDR1 is LNHDA and CDR2 is SQIVND (reference sequence). CDR3 length: 18 amino acids. The CDR3 sequence: CASSRGPELAGAYNEQFF. The DNA for the CDR3 is TGTGCCAGTAGTAGGGGCCCGGAACTAGCGGGAGCTTACAATGAGCAGTTCTTC.

J is TRBJ1-2 and V is TRBV6-1; 9 nucleotides agree with TRBD1. The V segment lost 8 bases and the J segment 2 bases; nucleotides outside the gene matches: 9. CDR3 length: 15 residues. In germline, CDR1 is MNHNS, CDR2 SASEGT. CDR3 in DNA: TGTGCCAGCGGCGTGAACAGGGGGCTAAACTATGGCTACACCTTC. The encoded protein is CASGVNRGLNYGYTF.

V gene TRBV29-1 combines with J gene TRBJ2-7; D ambiguous. Germline V gene data show CDR1 as SQVTM and CDR2 as ANQGSEA. The CDR3 has 12 residues. The ends were cut back, 4 bases at V and 3 bases at J, with 10 bases in the middle. CDR3 nucleotide sequence: TGCAGCGTTGGCACGAAGCTCTACGAGCAGTACTTC. Residues: CSVGTKLYEQYF.

In this sample, this clonotype turned up a few times. The chain has TRBV12-3 or TRBV12-4 and TRBJ1-1, with D unresolved. The length of the CDR3 is 13 residues. The germline V and J ends were trimmed by 6 bases and 4 bases, with 12 bases remaining between them. The CDR3 reads CASSPWVGTEAFF. In DNA form, the CDR3 reads TGTGCCAGCAGCCCCTGGGTTGGCACTGAAGCTTTCTTT.

This sequence joins TRBV19 and TRBJ2-2; D gene ambiguous. The CDR3 sequence is 16 residues long. Between the trimmed V and J ends, which lost 7 bases and 5 bases, there was a span of 20 bases. Germline V gene data show CDR1 as LNHDA and CDR2 as SQIVND (reference sequence). The CDR3: CASTDLGWAGTGELFF. In nucleotides, the CDR3 is TGTGCCAGTACCGACCTCGGTTGGGCTGGAACCGGGGAGCTGTTTTTT.

This clonotype came up many times. The CDR3 DNA sequence: TGCGCCAGCAGCTTGTTTGGGACAGGGAATACTGAAGCTTTCTTT. Residues: CASSLFGTGNTEAFF. The chain has TRBV5-1 and TRBJ1-1; 9 bases map to TRBD1. This CDR3 comprises 15 residues. Germline CDR1 SGHRS, CDR2 YFSETQ. Trimming at V came to 1 base and at J to 5 bases, leaving 6 bases not matched to a gene.

This clonotype was found a few times. The chain joins TRBV7-2 to TRBJ1-2; 7 nucleotides align to TRBD1. J lost 4 bases, V lost 0 bases, and 8 bases had no gene match. The CDR3 has 16 residues. In germline, CDR1 is SGHTA, CDR2 FQGNSA. CDR3 nucleotides: TGTGCCAGCAGCTTAGCAGGACAGGCCTATATCTATGGCTACACCTTC. Protein sequence: CASSLAGQAYIYGYTF. Using reference TRBV7-2 and TRBJ1-2 for the parts outside the CDR3, the full variable domain is GAGVSQSPSNKVTEKGKDVELRCDPISGHTALYWYRQSLGQGLEFLIYFQGNSAPDKSGLPSDRFSAERTGGSVSTLTIQRTQQEDSAVYLCASSLAGQAYIYGYTFGSGTRLTVV.

The chain has TRBV28 and TRBJ1-5; D not certain. Germline CDR1 reads MDHEN; CDR2 reads SYDVKM. Trimming took 5 bases from V and 7 from J, leaving 15 bases between them. The CDR3 length is 14 residues. DNA of the CDR3: TGTGCCAGCAGTCTGACTCAGGAAGGACAGCCCCAGCATTTT. Protein sequence: CASSLTQEGQPQHF.

This clonotype was seen a few times. The J gene is TRBJ1-1, the V gene TRBV25-1, with 9 nucleotides matching TRBD1. This CDR3 region has 14 residues. CDR1 is MGHDK, CDR2 SYGVNS, per germline. With V trimmed by 6 bases and J by 5 bases, 7 bases remained unmatched. CDR3 DNA: TGTGCCAGCAGCGACAGGGGGACATGGACTGAAGCTTTCTTT. Its translation: CASSDRGTWTEAFF.

This chain connects TRBV27 to TRBJ1-1, with 7 bases lining up with TRBD1. The CDR3 totals 14 residues. J gave up 3 bases and V 8 bases, and 9 bases lay outside the gene matches. Germline V lookup: CDR1 MNHEY, CDR2 SMNVEV (reference sequence). The CDR3 DNA sequence: TGTGCCAGCCGCCGCAGGGGGTATTACACTGAAGCTTTCTTT. It is translated as CASRRRGYYTEAFF.

The CDR3 is CASSQGTGGYGYTF. CDR3 nucleotide sequence: TGCGCCAGCAGCCAAGGGACAGGGGGCTATGGCTACACCTTC. The V gene is TRBV4-1, the J gene TRBJ1-2, with 10 bases aligning to TRBD1. The germline V gene has CDR1 MGHRA and CDR2 YSYEKL. Trimming at V came to 1 base and at J to 4 bases, leaving 0 bases not matched to a gene. The CDR3 sequence is 14 residues long.

A few counts support this clonotype. V usage is TRBV12-3 or TRBV12-4 and J usage is TRBJ2-7; 14 positions agree with TRBD2. The CDR3 contains 16 residues. V was clipped by 4 bases and J by 3 bases; unmatched bases: 5. The DNA for the CDR3 is TGTGCCAGCAGTTCGGGACTAGCGGGGGCTCGCTACGAGCAGTACTTC. It yields the protein CASSSGLAGARYEQYF.

The J gene is TRBJ2-7, the V gene TRBV7-6; 9 nucleotides line up with TRBD2. J was trimmed by 4 bases and V by 5 bases; bases with no gene match: 24. CDR1 SGHVS and CDR2 FNYEAQ come from the germline V gene. There are 20 residues in the CDR3. This CDR3 is CASSPNWWPLASGIEYEQYF. The CDR3 DNA reads as TGTGCCAGCAGCCCGAACTGGTGGCCACTAGCTAGCGGGATCGAGTACGAGCAGTACTTC.

The genes are TRBV20-1 and TRBJ1-6, with D maybe TRBD1 (6 bases). The CDR3 has 13 amino acids. Germline V gene sequence: CDR1 DFQATT, CDR2 SNEGSKA (reference sequence). V lost 3 bases and J 9 bases, leaving 12 bases between the germline ends. The CDR3 DNA sequence: TGCAGTGCTAGCACACAGGGATCTTCACCCCTCCACTTT. Its protein is CSASTQGSSPLHF.

With regard to this clonotype: Possible read error: a much larger clone is one base away. The chain employs TRBV7-8 and TRBJ2-7; D remains unclear. Germline CDR1 SGHVS, CDR2 FQNEAQ. The CDR3 is 12 residues long. CDR3 nucleotides: TGTGCCAGCAGCCCCGAAGGCTACGAGCAGTGCTTC. This gives the protein CASSPEGYEQCF.

This rearrangement joins TRBV5-1 to TRBJ2-7; D unresolved. CDR1 is SGHRS, CDR2 YFSETQ, per germline. V lost 2 bases, J lost 5 bases, and 14 bases lay in between. The CDR3 loop spans 14 amino acids. CDR3 loop: CASSLTLLGHEQYF. CDR3 nucleotides: TGCGCCAGCAGCTTAACACTTTTAGGCCACGAGCAGTACTTC. The complete variable domain, with remaining parts taken from reference TRBV5-1 and TRBJ2-7, reads KAGVTQTPRYLIKTRGQQVTLSCSPISGHRSVSWYQQTPGQGLQFLFEYFSETQRNKGNFPGRFSGRQFSNSRSEMNVSTLELGDSALYLCASSLTLLGHEQYFGPGTRLTVT.

V gene TRBV7-9 combines with J gene TRBJ2-5; TRBD1 or TRBD2 may be the D gene (5 bases each). The germline V and J ends were trimmed by 5 bases and 4 bases, with 17 bases remaining between them. Per the germline V gene, CDR1 is SEHNR and CDR2 is FQNEAQ (reference sequence). The CDR3 runs 15 residues. Here the CDR3 DNA reads TGTGCCAGCAGCCGCGAGGGGACGGCCCCAGAGACCCAGTACTTC. Protein: CASSREGTAPETQYF.

There are many counts of this clonotype. The V gene is TRBV7-8, the J gene TRBJ2-1, with no clear D. Germline lookup yields CDR1 SGHVS and CDR2 FQNEAQ. There are 15 residues in the CDR3. V was shortened by 5 bases and J by 5 bases, with 16 bases between the two germline ends. DNA of the CDR3: TGTGCCAGCAGCCCTTTAGTGGGCGCCGACAATGAGCAGTTCTTC. Protein: CASSPLVGADNEQFF.